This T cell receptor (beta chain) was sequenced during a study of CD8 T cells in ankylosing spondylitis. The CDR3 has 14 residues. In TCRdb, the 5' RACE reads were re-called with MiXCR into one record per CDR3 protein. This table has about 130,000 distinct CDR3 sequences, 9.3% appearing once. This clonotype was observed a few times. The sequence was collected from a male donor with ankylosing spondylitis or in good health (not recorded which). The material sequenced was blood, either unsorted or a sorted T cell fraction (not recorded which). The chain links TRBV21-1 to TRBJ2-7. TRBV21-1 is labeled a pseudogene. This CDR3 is CARTDGEGSYEQYF. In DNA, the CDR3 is TGTGCCAGAACAGACGGGGAGGGCTCCTACGAGCAGTACTTC.